Below are 26 T cell receptor beta chains sequenced from a single sample in a study of blood T cell repertoires in COVID-19 (dated by TCRdb to between 2020 and 2021). Library prep was done by the immunoSEQ multiplex PCR assay. TCRdb provides this immuneACCESS table in a form limited to in-frame rearrangements. Some clones are lacking; in checked studies, under half of them reflect an unresolved V gene, and why the rest are absent is not known. The sample yields under 300,000 clones; over 80% were counted once. In total, the top ten clones hold less than 2.5% of the sample. Sequences were obtained from PBMCs or T cells enriched from blood (not recorded which). The receptors were gathered from a woman between 18 and 29 years old who had recovered from COVID-19.

The rearrangement uses TRBV11-2 and TRBJ2-5; D may be TRBD2 (6 bases). Per the germline V gene, CDR1 is SGHAT and CDR2 is FQNNGV. Deletions cut 1 base from V and 5 bases from J, with 11 bases between. The CDR3 consists of 14 residues. CDR3 DNA: TGTGCCAGCAGCTTAGCGGGAGCATTGGAGACCCAGTACTTC. Its protein is CASSLAGALETQYF.

This clone was observed a single time. This chain uses TRBV6-5 with TRBJ2-7; the D gene is possibly TRBD2 (5 bases). Between the trimmed V and J ends, which lost 10 bases and 5 bases, there was a span of 18 bases. Germline loops: CDR1 MNHEY, CDR2 SVGAGI. The CDR3 is 13 residues long. The CDR3 DNA follows: TGTGCCACACTGCCCCGGCGGGTCGACGAGCAGTACTTC. It encodes CATLPRRVDEQYF.

This sequence joins TRBV5-6 and TRBJ1-4; TRBD1 is a possible D gene (6 bases). This CDR3 has 15 amino acids. V shed 4 bases and J shed 6 bases, with 16 bases lying between them. Germline V lookup: CDR1 SGHDT, CDR2 YYEEEE. The CDR3 reads CASSLQSGEYEKLFF. CDR3 nucleotide sequence: TGTGCCAGCAGCCTCCAGTCAGGGGAATATGAAAAACTGTTTTTT. Based on the CDR3 plus reference TRBV5-6 and TRBJ1-4, the full variable domain is DAGVTQSPTHLIKTRGQQVTLRCSPKSGHDTVSWYQQALGQGPQFIFQYYEEEERQRGNFPDRFSGHQFPNYSSELNVNALLLGDSALYLCASSLQSGEYEKLFFGSGTQLSVL.

The rearrangement joins TRBV7-9 to TRBJ1-5; D remains unclear. The ends were cut back, 1 base at V and 7 bases at J, with 8 bases in the middle. CDR1 is SEHNR and CDR2 is FQNEAQ in the germline V gene (reference sequence). CDR3 length: 13 amino acids. Here the CDR3 reads CASSLGSDQPQHF. The CDR3 DNA reads TGTGCCAGCAGCTTAGGGAGCGACCAGCCCCAGCATTTT.

The chain carries TRBV5-1 and TRBJ2-7; D possibly corresponds to TRBD2 (5 bases). Germline V gives CDR1 SGHRS, CDR2 YFSETQ. The CDR3 consists of 12 residues. The ends were cut back, 7 bases at V and 0 bases at J, with 8 bases in the middle. CDR3 nucleotides: TGCGCCAGCTATCGGGACTCCTACGAGCAGTACTTC. It encodes CASYRDSYEQYF.

This rearrangement joins TRBV14 to TRBJ1-2; TRBD1 aligns across 7 bases. The ends lost 4 bases at V and 8 bases at J; junction bases unmatched: 7. CDR3 size: 13 residues. Looked up from germline, CDR1 is SGHDN and CDR2 is FVKESK. As DNA, the CDR3 is TGTGCCAGCAGCCTCGAGGGGGCCTGGGGCTACACCTTC. It encodes CASSLEGAWGYTF.

The genes are TRBV6-1 and TRBJ1-2; 9 nucleotides align to TRBD1. V lost 2 bases, J lost 8 bases, and 12 bases stayed unmatched. Looked up from germline, CDR1 is MNHNS and CDR2 is SASEGT. The CDR3 is 16 residues long. In DNA, the CDR3 is TGTGCCAGCAGTGAACCGACTGGGGACAGGGAAAGCGGCTACACCTTC. Amino acids: CASSEPTGDRESGYTF.

J is TRBJ1-2 and V is TRBV4-1, with 10 bases fitting TRBD1. The germline V gene encodes CDR1 MGHRA and CDR2 YSYEKL. CDR3 length: 15 amino acids. Trimming removed 0 bases from V and 6 bases from J; junction bases left unmatched: 4. DNA of the CDR3: TGCGCCAGCAGCCAAGACGCCGGGACAGGGGATGGCTACACCTTC. Protein: CASSQDAGTGDGYTF.

V usage is TRBV11-2 and J usage is TRBJ2-1; tentatively, D is TRBD2 (6 bases). Looked up from germline, CDR1 is SGHAT and CDR2 is FQNNGV. V was cut by 5 bases and J by 4 bases, with 15 bases left in between. CDR3 length: 15 residues. The CDR3 DNA sequence: TGTGCCAGCAGCCTCCGACTAGAGGGGTACAATGAGCAGTTCTTC. It translates to CASSLRLEGYNEQFF.

This clone was recorded only once. The J gene is TRBJ1-1, the V gene TRBV19; tentative D call: TRBD1 (5 bases). V was cut by 0 bases and J by 7 bases, with 12 bases left in between. The CDR3 covers 14 residues. Germline V gene data show CDR1 as LNHDA and CDR2 as SQIVND (reference sequence). The DNA for the CDR3 is TGTGCCAGTAGTATAGAGGGGCGCGGCAGTGAAGCTTTCTTT. Translation gives CASSIEGRGSEAFF. Full variable domain (outside the CDR3, taken from reference TRBV19 and TRBJ1-1): DGGITQSPKYLFRKEGQNVTLSCEQNLNHDAMYWYRQDPGQGLRLIYYSQIVNDFQKGDIAEGYSVSREKKESFPLTVTSAQKNPTAFYLCASSIEGRGSEAFFGQGTRLTVV.

V gene TRBV10-3 combines with J gene TRBJ1-4, with TRBD1 identical over 7 bases. CDR1 and CDR2 from the germline V gene are ENHRY and SYGVKD. J was trimmed by 0 bases and V by 2 bases; bases with no gene match: 3. The CDR3 spans 16 residues. CDR3 in DNA: TGTGCCATCAGTGAGGAGGGGGCTGCAACTAATGAAAAACTGTTTTTT. This sequence encodes CAISEEGAATNEKLFF.

The genes are TRBV7-6 and TRBJ2-3; 15 bases fit TRBD2. The junction had 5 bases not matched to a gene; V was cut back by 7 bases and J by 0 bases. Germline CDR1 and CDR2: SGHVS and FNYEAQ. The CDR3 loop spans 17 amino acids. CDR3 sequence reads: CASTQGLAGGSTDTQYF. The CDR3 coding sequence is TGTGCCAGCACACAGGGACTAGCGGGAGGTAGCACAGATACGCAGTATTTT.

The V and J genes are TRBV5-6 and TRBJ2-5; D is perhaps TRBD2 (5 bases). There are 14 residues in the CDR3. Per germline, CDR1 SGHDT and CDR2 YYEEEE. V was pared by 6 bases and J by 4 bases, with 16 bases between. Here the CDR3 reads CASTLATSGETQYF. The CDR3, as DNA: TGTGCCAGCACCTTAGCGACCAGCGGAGAGACCCAGTACTTC.

CDR3 sequence (DNA): TGCGCCAGCAGCTTGACCGTAGCGGGGCCGAGCACAGATACGCAGTATTTT. It is translated as CASSLTVAGPSTDTQYF. V and J are TRBV5-1 and TRBJ2-3; TRBD2 agrees at 8 bases. V shed 1 base, J shed 0 bases, and the junction held 7 bases outside the gene matches. This CDR3 spans 17 amino acids. The germline gives CDR1 SGHRS, CDR2 YFSETQ. The whole variable domain, filled in from reference TRBV5-1 and TRBJ2-3, reads KAGVTQTPRYLIKTRGQQVTLSCSPISGHRSVSWYQQTPGQGLQFLFEYFSETQRNKGNFPGRFSGRQFSNSRSEMNVSTLELGDSALYLCASSLTVAGPSTDTQYFGPGTRLTVL.

CDR3 sequence: CASSLAARGAGNTIYF. The CDR3 bases are TGTGCCAGCAGCTTAGCGGCGCGGGGCGCCGGAAACACCATATATTTT. The J gene is TRBJ1-3, the V gene TRBV7-8; possible D gene TRBD1, 5 bases. The CDR3 contains 16 residues. Germline CDR1 reads SGHVS; CDR2 reads FQNEAQ. Trimming shortened V by 0 bases and J by 4 bases, and 13 bases separated the two germline ends.

The CDR3 bases are TGTGCTAGTGGTTTGGTAAACTCGGTGGGCAGGATCTATGGCTACACCTTC. Translation: CASGLVNSVGRIYGYTF. J is TRBJ1-2 and V is TRBV12-5, with D hard to call. There are 17 residues in the CDR3. V was clipped by 0 bases and J by 4 bases, with 18 bases between them. The germline CDR1 and CDR2 sequences are LGHNT and FRNRAP.

The chain links TRBV7-9 to TRBJ2-7; 8 bases agree with TRBD1. Trimming took 3 bases from V and 2 from J; bases not matched to a gene: 0. Germline CDR1 and CDR2: SEHNR and FQNEAQ (reference sequence). The CDR3 spans 13 residues. The CDR3 bases are TGTGCCAGCAGCTTCAGGGGGCCCTACGAGCAGTACTTC. Its translation: CASSFRGPYEQYF.

The V gene is TRBV28, the J gene TRBJ2-7; tentatively, D is TRBD2 (6 bases). The CDR3 runs 16 residues. The V gene lost 2 bases and the J gene lost 5 bases, with 19 bases spanning the gap. Germline V gene lookup returns CDR1 MDHEN and CDR2 SYDVKM. CDR3 sequence: CASSLARWRGFNEQYF. The CDR3 nucleotides are TGTGCCAGCAGTTTAGCACGTTGGAGGGGTTTCAACGAGCAGTACTTC.

Notes on this clone: At the DNA level, this CDR3 is encoded by other sequences in the same sample as well. Here the CDR3 DNA reads TGTGCCAGCAGCCGGGGACAATCGAACACTGAAGCTTTCTTT. It encodes CASSRGQSNTEAFF. The chain is built from TRBV3-1 (or the pseudogene TRBV3-2) and TRBJ1-1; tentatively, D is TRBD1 (6 bases). Germline CDR1 and CDR2: LGHDT and YNNKEL (reference sequence). Between the trimmed V and J ends, which lost 4 bases and 1 base, there was a span of 10 bases. The CDR3 spans 14 residues.

The count of this clone is one. The chain links TRBV7-8 to TRBJ1-3; D might be TRBD1 (6 bases). Trimming shortened V by 5 bases and J by 4 bases, and 18 bases separated the two germline ends. Germline loops: CDR1 SGHVS, CDR2 FQNEAQ. This CDR3 contains 16 residues. Here the CDR3 reads CASSAPGTLGGNTIYF. In nucleotides, the CDR3 is TGTGCCAGCAGCGCCCCCGGGACACTCGGCGGAAACACCATATATTTT.

The chain combines TRBV9 with TRBJ2-5; TRBD2 is a possible D gene (6 bases). With 0 bases removed from V and 4 bases from J, the gap between germline ends came to 16 bases. This CDR3 has 16 amino acids. Germline CDR1 and CDR2: SGDLS and YYNGEE. CDR3 coding DNA: TGTGCCAGCAGCGTAGGGGGGAGGATCATCGCAGAGACCCAGTACTTC. This gives the protein CASSVGGRIIAETQYF.

V and J are TRBV13 and TRBJ2-7, with 7 bases lining up with TRBD2. This CDR3 spans 15 amino acids. Trimming removed 5 bases from V and 4 bases from J; junction bases left unmatched: 11. In germline, CDR1 is PRHDT, CDR2 FYEKMQ (reference sequence). DNA of the CDR3: TGTGCCAGCAGCCTATTTCTAGCGGAGTCTTACGAGCAGTACTTC. Residues: CASSLFLAESYEQYF.

This chain joins TRBV20-1 and TRBJ2-1, with 9 bases aligning to TRBD2. Per the germline V gene, CDR1 is DFQATT and CDR2 is SNEGSKA (reference sequence). Trimming took 3 bases from V and 7 from J; bases not matched to a gene: 7. The CDR3 consists of 14 residues. Here the CDR3 reads CSASPGLAGNEQFF. Written as DNA, the CDR3 is TGCAGTGCTAGTCCGGGACTAGCAGGTAATGAGCAGTTCTTC.

This sequence joins TRBV9 and TRBJ2-3; 7 positions match TRBD2. The CDR3 has 16 amino acids. V shed 5 bases and J 1 base; nucleotides not matched to a gene: 10. Per germline, CDR1 SGDLS and CDR2 YYNGEE. The DNA for the CDR3 is TGTGCCAGCAGTAGTGGGGGAGGGCAACGCACAGATACGCAGTATTTT. Protein: CASSSGGGQRTDTQYF.

The chain couples TRBV5-1 to TRBJ2-6, with D perhaps matching TRBD1 (6 bases). Germline values: CDR1 SGHRS, CDR2 YFSETQ. V was trimmed by 3 bases and J by 2 bases, leaving 9 bases between them. This CDR3 has 15 amino acids. As DNA, the CDR3 is TGCGCCAGCAGCTATACAGGGCCTGGGGCCAACGTCCTGACTTTC. Protein sequence: CASSYTGPGANVLTF.

The rearrangement uses TRBV3-1 (or the pseudogene TRBV3-2) and TRBJ2-1; 10 bases fit TRBD1. The CDR3 contains 13 residues. With 8 bases clipped from V and 9 bases from J, the junction kept 7 bases outside the gene matches. In germline, CDR1 is LGHDT, CDR2 YNNKEL (reference sequence). The CDR3 region has the DNA TGTGCCAGCTCGCAGACAGGGGGCGTTGAGCAGTTCTTC. Translated: CASSQTGGVEQFF.